Shown below are 9 T cell receptor beta chains from a single sample sequenced in a study of beta chain features in type 1 diabetes. Every bit of the isolated RNA underwent reverse transcription, so sequencing read expressed TCRB transcripts. Only in-frame clones appear in the TCRdb table, and some are missing; sequencing was by immunoSEQ multiplex PCR. This table holds 900,000 or so clones, 15% to 20% found once. Specimen: naive CD4+ T cells from blood. The receptors here all came from a woman between 18 and 29 years old in good health.

The J gene is TRBJ1-5, the V gene TRBV7-8; TRBD1 aligns across 7 bases. The length of the CDR3 is 14 residues. Germline CDR1 SGHVS, CDR2 FQNEAQ. Trimming at V came to 8 bases and at J to 7 bases, leaving 11 bases not matched to a gene. Here the CDR3 reads CASGKTGFTQPQHF. The CDR3 bases are TGTGCCAGCGGCAAGACAGGGTTTACGCAGCCCCAGCATTTT.

J is TRBJ2-2 and V is TRBV7-2; 7 positions match TRBD2. CDR1 and CDR2 from the germline V gene are SGHTA and FQGNSA. This CDR3 contains 15 residues. Trimming took 10 bases from V and 3 from J; bases not matched to a gene: 11. This chain's CDR3 is CAIQPGLYYTGELFF. The CDR3 bases are TGTGCCATCCAACCGGGACTATACTACACCGGGGAGCTGTTTTTT.

This clone was seen more than once but under ten times. The gene calls are TRBV7-9 and TRBJ2-2; D unclear. The CDR3 runs 13 residues. The V gene's germline CDR1 is SEHNR and CDR2 FQNEAQ (reference sequence). The V end lost 3 bases, the J end lost 2 bases, and 4 bases lay between the germline ends. CDR3 loop: CASSFSNTGELFF. For the CDR3, the DNA is TGTGCCAGCAGCTTCTCTAACACCGGGGAGCTGTTTTTT.

The table lists this clone with a few counts. The V call is TRBV21-1, the J call TRBJ2-7; TRBD2 is the table's D call and was not checked against the DNA. TRBV21-1 is a documented pseudogene. This CDR3 contains 16 residues. The CDR3 sequence: CASSKRRPTASYEQYF. The CDR3 coding sequence is TGTGCCAGCAGCAAAAGGCGCCCGACTGCGTCCTACGAGCAGTACTTC.

In regard to this clone: The identical CDR3 is also encoded by other nucleotide sequences in the sample. The chain links TRBV9 to TRBJ2-3, with D perhaps TRBD1 or TRBD2 (5 bases each). CDR3 length equals 12 residues. Germline CDR1 is SGDLS and CDR2 is YYNGEE. Trimming cost V 0 bases and J 6 bases, with 5 bases left between them. The CDR3 loop reads CASSVGGDTQYF. CDR3 in DNA: TGTGCCAGCAGCGTAGGGGGGGATACGCAGTATTTT.

This clone was seen more than once but under ten times. V gene TRBV6-1 combines with J gene TRBJ2-5; no reliable D call. Germline V lookup: CDR1 MNHNS, CDR2 SASEGT. V was clipped by 5 bases and J by 4 bases, with 14 bases between them. This CDR3 is built from 14 residues. Written as DNA, the CDR3 is TGTGCCAGCAGTTTAACTGTCAATGGAGAGACCCAGTACTTC. Translating it yields CASSLTVNGETQYF.

This clone was detected only a few times. The chain carries TRBV18 and TRBJ1-4, with 7 positions matching TRBD1. J gave up 0 bases and V 3 bases, and 4 bases lay outside the gene matches. Germline V gene lookup returns CDR1 KGHSH and CDR2 LQKENI. The CDR3 contains 16 residues. The CDR3 protein is CASSPDRLTTNEKLFF. The DNA for the CDR3 is TGTGCCAGCTCACCGGACAGGCTTACAACTAATGAAAAACTGTTTTTT. The variable domain in full, completed from reference TRBV18 and TRBJ1-4, reads NAGVMQNPRHLVRRRGQEARLRCSPMKGHSHVYWYRQLPEEGLKFMVYLQKENIIDESGMPKERFSAEFPKEGPSILRIQQVVRGDSAAYFCASSPDRLTTNEKLFFGSGTQLSVL.

This chain uses TRBV18 with TRBJ2-3, with D uncertain. The CDR3 is 16 residues long. CDR1 KGHSH and CDR2 LQKENI come from the germline V gene. V gave up 6 bases and J gave up 0 bases, with 16 bases separating them. CDR3 in amino acids: CASSRLRAPSTDTQYF. The CDR3 bases are TGTGCCAGCTCTCGGCTTCGCGCCCCTAGCACAGATACGCAGTATTTT.

CDR3 sequence: CASSLIGGRGSTDTQYF. The DNA of the CDR3 is TGTGCCAGCAGCTTAATAGGGGGCAGAGGGAGCACAGATACGCAGTATTTT. The chain is built from TRBV27 and TRBJ2-3; 7 nucleotides line up with TRBD1. The germline gives CDR1 MNHEY, CDR2 SMNVEV (reference sequence). With 6 bases clipped from V and 0 bases from J, the junction kept 12 bases outside the gene matches. This CDR3 has 17 amino acids.